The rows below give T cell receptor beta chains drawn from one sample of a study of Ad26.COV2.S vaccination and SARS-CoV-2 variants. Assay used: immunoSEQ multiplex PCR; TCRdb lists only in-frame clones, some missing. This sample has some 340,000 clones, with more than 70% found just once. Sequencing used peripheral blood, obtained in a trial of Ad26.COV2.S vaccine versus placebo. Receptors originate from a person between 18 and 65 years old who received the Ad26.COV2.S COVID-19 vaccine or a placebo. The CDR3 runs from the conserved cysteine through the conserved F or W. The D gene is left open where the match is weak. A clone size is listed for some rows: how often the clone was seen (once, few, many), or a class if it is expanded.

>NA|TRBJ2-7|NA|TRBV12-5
TGTGCTAGTGGCTCAGATGGATACTACGAGCAGTACTTC
CASGSDGYYEQYF
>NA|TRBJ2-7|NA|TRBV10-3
TGTGCCAACGGGGGCTCCTCCTACGAGCAGTACTTC
CANGGSSYEQYF
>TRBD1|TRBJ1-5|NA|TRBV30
TGTGCCTGGGGTCGACAGGGAATCGGCAATCAGCCCCAGCATTTT
CAWGRQGIGNQPQHF
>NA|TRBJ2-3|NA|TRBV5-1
TGCGCCAGCACCCAGGACGGGACGGGCACAGATACGCAGTATTTT
CASTQDGTGTDTQYF
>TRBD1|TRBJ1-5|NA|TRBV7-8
TGTGCCAGCAGCATGCCGGGACAGGGGATTAGCAATCAGCCCCAGCATTTT
CASSMPGQGISNQPQHF
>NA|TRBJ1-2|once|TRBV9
TGTGCCAGCAGCACCCGGGGGCCAGGTGGTCTCTATGGCTACACCTTC
CASSTRGPGGLYGYTF
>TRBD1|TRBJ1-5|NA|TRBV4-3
TGCGCCAGCAGCCAAGATCACCTTCTGACAGGGGGCCCTCAGCCCCAGCATTTT
CASSQDHLLTGGPQPQHF
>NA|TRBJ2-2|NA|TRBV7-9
TGTGCCAGCAGCTTAGGTAGATGGACCGCGAACACCGGGGAGCTGTTTTTT
CASSLGRWTANTGELFF
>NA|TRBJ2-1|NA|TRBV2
TGTGCCAGCAGAAGACAGGGAGGCTACAATGAGCAGTTCTTC
CASRRQGGYNEQFF
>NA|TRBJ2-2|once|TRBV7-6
TGTGCCAGCAGCTTAGGGGACATCAAGAACACCGGGGAGCTGTTTTTT
CASSLGDIKNTGELFF
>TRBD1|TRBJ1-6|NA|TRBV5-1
TGCGCCAGCAGTGGTGCGCCGGACAGGGGAAAATCACCCCTCCACTTT
CASSGAPDRGKSPLHF
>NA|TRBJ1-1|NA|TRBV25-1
TGTGCCAGCAGTGATCTACTCTCCACTGAAGCTTTCTTT
CASSDLLSTEAFF
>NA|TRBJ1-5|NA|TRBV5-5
TGTGCCAGCAGCCACGGACTCAATAGCAATCAGCCCCAGCATTTT
CASSHGLNSNQPQHF
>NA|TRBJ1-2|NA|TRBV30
TGTGCCTGGAGTGTGGCCAGGCGGACAATGTTCTCTAACTATGGCTACACCTTC
CAWSVARRTMFSNYGYTF
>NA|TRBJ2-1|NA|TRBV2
TGTGCCAGCAGTTGGGGGGGGCTATCCTACAATGAGCAGTTCTTC
CASSWGGLSYNEQFF
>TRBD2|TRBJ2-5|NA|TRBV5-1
TGCGCCAGCAGCACTAGCGGGGGCCGAGGAGAGACCCAGTACTTC
CASSTSGGRGETQYF
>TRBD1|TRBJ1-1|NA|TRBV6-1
TGTGCCAGCAGTGAAAGGTCGGGTCGGACAGGGCTTTCGAGCACTGAAGCTTTCTTT
CASSERSGRTGLSSTEAFF
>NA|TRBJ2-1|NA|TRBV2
TGTGCCAGCAGTTTCTACAATGAGCAGTTCTTC
CASSFYNEQFF
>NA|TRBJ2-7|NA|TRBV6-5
TGTGCCGGGGGCGGATCGGGCTACGAGCAGTACTTC
CAGGGSGYEQYF
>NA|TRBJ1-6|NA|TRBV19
TGTGCCAGTAGGATTACTGGAGCTGGGATGAATTCACCCCTCCACTTT
CASRITGAGMNSPLHF
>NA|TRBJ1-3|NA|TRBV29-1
TGCAGCGTTGAAGGGCCAGGTGGAAACACCATATATTTT
CSVEGPGGNTIYF
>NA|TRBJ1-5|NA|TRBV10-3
TGTGCCATCAGTGAGCAGGCGATAGATCGACCCCAGCATTTT
CAISEQAIDRPQHF
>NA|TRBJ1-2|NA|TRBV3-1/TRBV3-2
TGTGCCAGCAGCCAAGGGGCGACTTCTGGCTACACCTTC
CASSQGATSGYTF
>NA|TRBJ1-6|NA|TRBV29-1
TGCAGCGTTGAAGATCAGCAGGGGACACCCCTCCACTTT
CSVEDQQGTPLHF
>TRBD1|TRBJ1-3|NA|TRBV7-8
TGTGCCAGCAGCTTTCCCACAGGGGGATCCCTCTCTGGAAACACCATATATTTT
CASSFPTGGSLSGNTIYF
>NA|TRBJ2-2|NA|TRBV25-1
TGTGCCAGCCGAGAAACAGCGAACACCGGGGAGCTGTTTTTT
CASRETANTGELFF
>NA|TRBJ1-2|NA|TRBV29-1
TGCAGCGTTGAAAGTCAGGGGCAAACTAACTATGGCTACACCTTC
CSVESQGQTNYGYTF
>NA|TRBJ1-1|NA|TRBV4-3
TGCGCCAGCAGCCCGCGGACCGAGGGCACTGAAGCTTTCTTT
CASSPRTEGTEAFF
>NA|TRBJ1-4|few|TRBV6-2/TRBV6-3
TGTGCCAGCAGCCTCCGCGGGACTAATGAAAAACTGTTTTTT
CASSLRGTNEKLFF
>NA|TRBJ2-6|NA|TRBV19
TGTGCCAGTAAAAATAGGGGTTCGGCCTCTGGGGCCAACGTCCTGACTTTC
CASKNRGSASGANVLTF
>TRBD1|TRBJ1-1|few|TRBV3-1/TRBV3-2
TGTGCCAGCAGCCAAGCGTCAGGGGGTGGCACTGAAGCTTTCTTT
CASSQASGGGTEAFF
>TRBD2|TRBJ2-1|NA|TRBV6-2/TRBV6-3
TGTGCCAGCAGTTACAACCGGGGGGGCTACAATGAGCAGTTCTTC
CASSYNRGGYNEQFF
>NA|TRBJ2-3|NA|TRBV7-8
TGTGCCAGCAGCCCTGGGGGGAGCACAGATACGCAGTATTTT
CASSPGGSTDTQYF
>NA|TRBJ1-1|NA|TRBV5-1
TGCGCCAGCAGCTTAGATTCTTCGGGCACTGAAGCTTTCTTT
CASSLDSSGTEAFF
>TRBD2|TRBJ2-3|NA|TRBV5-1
TGCGCCAGCAGCTTGGCAGAGAGCGGGGGGGCAACAGATACGCAGTATTTT
CASSLAESGGATDTQYF
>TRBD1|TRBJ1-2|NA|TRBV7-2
TGTGCCAGCAGCTTAGGACCTAGTCAGGGGGTCACAGGGGGCTACACCTTC
CASSLGPSQGVTGGYTF
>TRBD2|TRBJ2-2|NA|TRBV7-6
TGTGCCAGCAGCTTAAGTCGGGGGGAAAACACCGGGGAGCTGTTTTTT
CASSLSRGENTGELFF
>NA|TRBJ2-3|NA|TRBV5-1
TGCGCCAGCAGCTTGGAAGGGAGCACAGATACGCAGTATTTT
CASSLEGSTDTQYF
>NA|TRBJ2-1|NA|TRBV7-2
TGTGCCAGCAGCTTAGGTTGGGCCAATGAGCAGTTCTTC
CASSLGWANEQFF
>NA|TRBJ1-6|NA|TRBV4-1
TGCGCCAGCAGCCAGGGGGGGGTTACGTATAATTCACCCCTCCACTTT
CASSQGGVTYNSPLHF
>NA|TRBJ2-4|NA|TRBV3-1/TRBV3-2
TGTGCCAGCAGCCAAGGGCAGGGGAACATTCAGTACTTC
CASSQGQGNIQYF
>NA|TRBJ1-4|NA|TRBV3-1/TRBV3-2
TGTGCCAGCAGCCAAGATATAGGGACTTCCGCAACTAATGAAAAACTGTTTTTT
CASSQDIGTSATNEKLFF
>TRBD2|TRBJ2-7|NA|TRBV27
TGTGCCAGCGGAATTATTGGGAGGGCCTACGAGCAGTACTTC
CASGIIGRAYEQYF
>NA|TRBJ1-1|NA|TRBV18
TGTGCCAGCTCACCCCGGACAGAGAACACTGAAGCTTTCTTT
CASSPRTENTEAFF
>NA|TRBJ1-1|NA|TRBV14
TGTGCCAGCAGCCAAGGGTCAAGCTCGGGCGCTGAAGCTTTCTTT
CASSQGSSSGAEAFF
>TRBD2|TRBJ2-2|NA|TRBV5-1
TGCGCCAGCAGCTTGGAAGCGGGGACCGGGGAGCTGTTTTTT
CASSLEAGTGELFF
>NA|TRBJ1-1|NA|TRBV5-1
TGCGCCAGCGGTCTGCGGGTAGGGGGCACTGAAGCTTTCTTT
CASGLRVGGTEAFF
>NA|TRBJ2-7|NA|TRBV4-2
TGTGCCAGCAGCCGGGAGGGGGGACAGGCCAACTACGAGCAGTACTTC
CASSREGGQANYEQYF
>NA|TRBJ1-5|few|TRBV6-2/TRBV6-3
TGTGCCAGCAGTTCGCAATATGGGGGGCAGGGTTATCGACAGCCCCAGCATTTT
CASSSQYGGQGYRQPQHF
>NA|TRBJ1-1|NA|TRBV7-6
TGTGCCAGCAGCGCTAGACAGATGAACACTGAAGCTTTCTTT
CASSARQMNTEAFF
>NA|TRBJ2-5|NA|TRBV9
TGTGCCAGCAGCGCCTCGGGAGGGGGACAGCACTTCGGCGAGACCCAGTACTTC
CASSASGGGQHFGETQYF
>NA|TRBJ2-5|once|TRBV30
TGTGCCTGGACAGGGAAGCCAAAGACCCAGTACTTC
CAWTGKPKTQYF